This is a list of T cell receptor beta chains from one sample in a study of blood T cells in healthy people across ages. TCRdb fed the 5' RACE reads into MiXCR, producing one record per CDR3 protein. The sample shows roughly 2 million distinct CDR3 sequences, about 50% of them seen only once. The sequenced sample consisted of blood. Receptor source: a woman in her 40s in good health. CDR3s include the opening cysteine and the closing phenylalanine or tryptophan. The D gene is left open where the match is weak. Clone size is stated in some rows and not others, as once, few, many or a class when expanded.

j_call: TRBJ2-5; d_call: NA; v_call: TRBV21-1; clone_size: NA; cdr3_aa: CASSKEKGKETQYF; cdr3_nt: TGTGCCAGCAGCAAAGAAAAGGGGAAAGAGACCCAGTACTTC
j_call: TRBJ1-1; d_call: NA; v_call: TRBV6-2/TRBV6-3; clone_size: few; cdr3_aa: CASSYRTLNTEAFF; cdr3_nt: TGTGCCAGCAGTTACCGGACCCTGAACACTGAAGCTTTCTTT
j_call: TRBJ2-1; d_call: NA; v_call: TRBV6-1; clone_size: NA; cdr3_aa: CASTGQINEQFF; cdr3_nt: TGTGCCAGCACCGGACAGATCAATGAGCAGTTCTTC
j_call: TRBJ2-1; d_call: TRBD2; v_call: TRBV20-1; clone_size: few; cdr3_aa: CSAQERGSSYNEQFF; cdr3_nt: TGCAGTGCACAAGAACGCGGGAGCTCCTACAATGAGCAGTTCTTC
j_call: TRBJ2-3; d_call: NA; v_call: TRBV28; clone_size: NA; cdr3_aa: CASSLGGALITTDTQYF; cdr3_nt: TGTGCCAGCAGCCTGGGCGGGGCCCTAATAACCACAGATACGCAGTATTTT
j_call: TRBJ2-1; d_call: TRBD2; v_call: TRBV10-3; clone_size: NA; cdr3_aa: CAISERSAGGQNEQFF; cdr3_nt: TGTGCCATCAGTGAAAGAAGTGCGGGGGGTCAGAATGAGCAGTTCTTC
j_call: TRBJ2-3; d_call: NA; v_call: TRBV9; clone_size: many; cdr3_aa: CASSENRQDSTDTQYF; cdr3_nt: TGTGCCAGCAGCGAAAACCGACAGGATAGCACAGATACGCAGTATTTT
j_call: TRBJ1-2; d_call: TRBD1; v_call: TRBV29-1; clone_size: few; cdr3_aa: CSVPSGTGGYGYTF; cdr3_nt: TGCAGCGTGCCATCCGGGACAGGGGGGTATGGCTACACCTTC
j_call: TRBJ1-4; d_call: NA; v_call: TRBV7-9; clone_size: NA; cdr3_aa: CASSHTPLRNEKLFF; cdr3_nt: TGTGCCAGCAGCCATACACCCCTCCGAAATGAAAAACTGTTTTTT
j_call: TRBJ1-2; d_call: NA; v_call: TRBV29-1; clone_size: few; cdr3_aa: CSVEGGDVYGYTF; cdr3_nt: TGCAGCGTTGAAGGGGGGGACGTCTATGGCTACACCTTC
j_call: TRBJ2-3; d_call: NA; v_call: TRBV2; clone_size: NA; cdr3_aa: CASIRGSTTDTQYF; cdr3_nt: TGTGCCAGCATCCGGGGGTCCACCACAGATACGCAGTATTTT
j_call: TRBJ2-5; d_call: TRBD2; v_call: TRBV12-3/TRBV12-4; clone_size: NA; cdr3_aa: CASSVSGATETQYF; cdr3_nt: TGTGCCAGCAGTGTTAGCGGGGCAACAGAGACCCAGTACTTC
j_call: TRBJ1-6; d_call: NA; v_call: TRBV20-1; clone_size: NA; cdr3_aa: CIAGGHNSPLHF; cdr3_nt: TGCATAGCGGGGGGGCATAATTCACCCCTCCACTTT
j_call: TRBJ1-2; d_call: TRBD1; v_call: TRBV3-1; clone_size: NA; cdr3_aa: CASSQVGTGKNYGYTF; cdr3_nt: TGTGCCAGCAGCCAAGTGGGGACAGGGAAAAATTATGGCTACACCTTC